This TCR beta chain was sequenced during a study of blood T cell repertoires in COVID-19 (dated by TCRdb to about 2020). Broadly, across the study: Samples covering the acute and convalescent phases of COVID-19 were provided by collaborators in the United States, Italy and Spain. Deeply sampled blood TCRbeta repertoires from subjects exposed to, actively infected with, or recovered from COVID-19 were included in the dataset. Where HLA class I and class II types were available, the types were taken from metadata supplied by the sample provider, not from assay-based typing. The material from the prospective study consisted of cDNA or gDNA derived from T cells, B-cell-depleted T cells, or PBMCs. The samples were drawn from two sources: the first 160 participants of the ongoing ImmuneRACE study, and 950 to 1,500 subjects contributed by 6 global collaborators. The repertoires were released in a freely available public database meant as a resource for research on the immune response to SARS-CoV-2. Sample metadata almost always included a de-identified subject ID, COVID-19 status, age in years and sex. Results and caveats for the whole study, not just this receptor: The quantity of clinical and demographic metadata differed by source and by participant and was supplied without curation.

TCRbeta CDR3 regions were amplified from genomic DNA by means of the immunoSEQ Assay, a bias-controlled multiplex PCR. On the authors' methods: Nucleated cell counts per sample were estimated from amplification of reference gene primers within the assay. Sequence reads were collapsed and filtered to measure the absolute abundance of every unique TCRbeta CDR3 rearrangement. Productive Simpson clonality was computed per sample as the square root of Simpson's diversity index over productive rearrangements. This is the immuneACCESS table as TCRdb keeps it, with only in-frame sequences that have V and J called. A part of the clones is gone; compared with another copy, unresolved V genes explain less than half, and the rest is unexplained. V, J and clone size are taken as reported in that table, and D and trimming were inferred from the DNA itself. This sample holds around 300,000 clones; roughly nine tenths were observed only once. 2.5% to 3% of the sample comes from the top ten.

CDR1 and CDR2 were assigned from the germline V gene as MNHEY and SVGEGT. Measured from the cysteine to the phenylalanine, the CDR3 is 15 residues long. The read is trimmed to its CDR3 DNA, 45 bases read in frame from base 1. V is trimmed back by 2 bases and J by 3 bases, and the junction contains 4 bases that no gene match accounts for. In Seattle, one collaborating source enrolled patients while the infection was active and tracked those patients longitudinally over the course of disease. Whole blood was collected in K2EDTA tubes by collaborating institutions according to the institutions' own protocols. For TCRbeta analysis, collaborators shipped samples as frozen whole blood, isolated PBMCs, or DNA extracted from either of those sample types. With respect to this clone: Its antigen is unknown. Base-call qualities are not available, and no considerably larger clone is one nucleotide away.

Material for sequencing was peripheral blood. The sequence links TRBV6-2 or TRBV6-3 to TRBJ1-5; 7 junctional bases match TRBD1. This receptor was obtained from a woman in her twenties or thirties with COVID-19, enrolled during active disease. At the DNA level, the sequence is TGTGCCAGCAGTTACGAGGGGGCGGACAATCAGCCCCAGCATTTT. Its translation reads: CASSYEGADNQPQHF.